This T cell receptor beta chain originates from a study of PD-L1 blockade in urothelial cancer. Across the whole study: Atezolizumab at 1,200 mg intravenously every 3 weeks was started by patients in the mid-2010s. Among blood samples, the median T cell count was roughly 150,000. Patients had undergone 0 to 3 prior chemotherapy regimens.

CDR1 and CDR2 from the germline V gene are SEHNR and FQNEAQ (reference sequence). The CDR3 runs to 12 residues. With 5 bases removed from V and 4 bases from J, the gap between germline ends came to 8 bases. The table came from immunoSEQ multiplex PCR; TCRdb's copy has only in-frame clones and leaves some out. Of roughly 30,000 clones in the sample, 85% to 90% are singletons; the top ten hold roughly 1.9%. The TCR sequence derives from a man aged 45-65 years with urothelial cancer. V is TRBV7-9 and J is TRBJ1-2, with D hard to call. The sample in question was PBMCs, obtained around atezolizumab (anti-PD-L1) treatment. This CDR3 reads CASSQTGYGYTF. In nucleotides, the CDR3 is TGTGCCAGCAGCCAGACTGGCTATGGCTACACCTTC. The full variable domain, completed using reference TRBV7-9 and TRBJ1-2, is DTGVSQNPRHKITKRGQNVTFRCDPISEHNRLYWYRQTLGQGPEFLTYFQNEAQLEKSRLLSDRFSAERPKGSFSTLEIQRTEQGDSAMYLCASSQTGYGYTFGSGTRLTVV.